Listed below are T cell receptor beta chains from one sample, sequenced in a study of early T cells in non-severe SARS-CoV-2 infection. TCRdb independently ran MiXCR on the 5' RACE reads; one entry per CDR3 protein. This sample has some 82,000 distinct CDR3 sequences, with about an eighth found just once. Sequenced material: whole blood, taken at baseline. The receptors were gathered from an adult who was a healthcare worker with PCR-confirmed SARS-CoV-2 infection or an uninfected control (not recorded which). Both conserved end residues are part of each CDR3. The order of the fields is J gene, clone size, D gene, V gene, CDR3 protein, CDR3 DNA. A D gene is named only where the DNA matches it firmly. The size of a clone is reported for some rows only, either as once, few or many, or as a class for expanded clones.

TRBJ2-3,few,NA,TRBV7-2,CASSSHQGTDTQYF,TGTGCCAGCAGCTCACACCAGGGGACAGATACGCAGTATTTT
TRBJ2-7,NA,TRBD2,TRBV6-2/TRBV6-3,CASSGPGLARHEQYF,TGTGCCAGCAGTGGTCCGGGACTAGCGCGCCACGAGCAGTACTTC
TRBJ2-4,many,NA,TRBV6-5,CASRPGQQNIQYF,TGTGCCAGCAGACCGGGACAACAAAACATTCAGTACTTC
TRBJ2-3,few,TRBD2,TRBV7-8,CASSYSGGMDTQYF,TGTGCCAGCAGCTATAGCGGGGGGATGGATACGCAGTATTTT
TRBJ2-7,NA,TRBD2,TRBV24-1,CATSLAGRYEQYF,TGTGCCACCAGCTTAGCGGGACGGTACGAGCAGTACTTC
TRBJ2-6,few,NA,TRBV20-1,CSARSTQASGANVLTF,TGCAGTGCTAGATCCACGCAGGCGTCTGGGGCCAACGTCCTGACTTTC
TRBJ2-1,NA,TRBD2,TRBV29-1,CSVVLAGNEQFF,TGCAGCGTTGTACTAGCGGGGAATGAGCAGTTCTTC
TRBJ2-7,few,TRBD1,TRBV7-2,CASSSGGKSYEQYF,TGTGCCAGCAGCTCAGGGGGTAAATCCTACGAGCAGTACTTC
TRBJ2-3,many,TRBD2,TRBV7-3,CASSPGLGSTQYF,TGTGCCAGCAGCCCTGGACTAGGGAGTACGCAGTATTTT
TRBJ2-3,few,NA,TRBV19,CASSKLGSTDTQYF,TGTGCCAGTAGTAAGCTAGGGAGCACAGATACGCAGTATTTT
TRBJ1-1,few,NA,TRBV6-5,CASSYSRRGKSEAFF,TGTGCCAGCAGTTACTCGAGGAGGGGGAAGTCTGAAGCTTTCTTT
TRBJ2-1,few,NA,TRBV30,CAWSARVNEQFF,TGTGCCTGGAGCGCAAGGGTGAATGAGCAGTTCTTC
TRBJ2-5,NA,TRBD2,TRBV9,CASSLGTSGRALETQYF,TGTGCCAGCAGCCTGGGGACTAGCGGGAGGGCCCTGGAGACCCAGTACTTC
TRBJ1-1,NA,TRBD1,TRBV6-6,CASSYSKMGQTEAFF,TGTGCCAGCAGTTACTCTAAGATGGGACAGACTGAAGCTTTCTTT
TRBJ2-1,many,NA,TRBV3-1,CASSQVFDYPRRQFF,TGTGCCAGCAGCCAAGTGTTCGACTACCCCAGACGGCAGTTCTTC
TRBJ2-1,NA,TRBD2,TRBV5-1,CASSFSGLVPGEQFF,TGCGCCAGCAGCTTTTCGGGACTAGTTCCCGGTGAGCAGTTCTTC
TRBJ2-7,NA,TRBD2,TRBV5-1,CASSPGSGFPYEQYF,TGCGCCAGCAGCCCCGGTAGCGGGTTCCCCTACGAGCAGTACTTC
TRBJ2-7,NA,TRBD1,TRBV20-1,CSARLQGSHEQYF,TGCAGTGCTAGACTACAGGGGTCCCACGAGCAGTACTTC
TRBJ1-1,few,NA,TRBV25-1,CASSEAPNTEAFF,TGTGCCAGCAGTGAAGCCCCGAACACTGAAGCTTTCTTT
TRBJ1-1,few,NA,TRBV3-1,CASSQWGGDTEAFF,TGTGCCAGCAGCCAATGGGGGGGGGACACTGAAGCTTTCTTT
TRBJ1-3,few,NA,TRBV4-1,CASSLGPRVYANTIYF,TGCGCCAGCAGCCTCGGCCCGCGAGTATACGCAAACACCATATATTTT
TRBJ2-7,NA,TRBD2,TRBV5-1,CASSLELAVHEQYF,TGCGCCAGCAGCTTGGAGCTAGCGGTCCACGAGCAGTACTTC